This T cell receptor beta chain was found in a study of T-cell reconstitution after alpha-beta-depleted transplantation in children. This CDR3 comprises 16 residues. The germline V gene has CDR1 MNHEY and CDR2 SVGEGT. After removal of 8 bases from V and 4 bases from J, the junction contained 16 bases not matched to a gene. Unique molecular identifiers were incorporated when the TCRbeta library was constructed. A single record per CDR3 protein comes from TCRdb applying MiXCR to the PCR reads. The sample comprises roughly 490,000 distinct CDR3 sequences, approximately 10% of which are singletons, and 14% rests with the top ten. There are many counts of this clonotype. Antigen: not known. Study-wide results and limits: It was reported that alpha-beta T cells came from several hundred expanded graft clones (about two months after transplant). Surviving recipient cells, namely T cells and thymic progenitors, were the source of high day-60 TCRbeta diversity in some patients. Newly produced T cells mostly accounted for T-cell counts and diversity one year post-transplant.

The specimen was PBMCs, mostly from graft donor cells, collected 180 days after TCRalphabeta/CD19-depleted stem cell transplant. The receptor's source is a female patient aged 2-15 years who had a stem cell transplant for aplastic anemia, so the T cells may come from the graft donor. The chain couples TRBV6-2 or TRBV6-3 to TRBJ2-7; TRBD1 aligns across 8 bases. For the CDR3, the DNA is TGTGCCAGCCGCCCCCGTGGACAGGGTCGCCCTTACGAGCAGTACTTC. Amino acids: CASRPRGQGRPYEQYF.